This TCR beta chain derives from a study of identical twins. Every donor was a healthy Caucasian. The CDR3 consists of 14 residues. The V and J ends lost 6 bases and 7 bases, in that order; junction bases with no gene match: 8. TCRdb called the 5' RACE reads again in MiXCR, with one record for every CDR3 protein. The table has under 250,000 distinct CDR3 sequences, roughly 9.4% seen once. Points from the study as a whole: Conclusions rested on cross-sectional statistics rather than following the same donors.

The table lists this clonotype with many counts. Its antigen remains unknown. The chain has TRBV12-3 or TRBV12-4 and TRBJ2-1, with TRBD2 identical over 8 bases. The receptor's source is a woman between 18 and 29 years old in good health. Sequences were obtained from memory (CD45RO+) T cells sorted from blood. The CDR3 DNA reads TGTGCCAGCAGCCGTGGGACTAGTCGAAATGAGCAGTTCTTC. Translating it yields CASSRGTSRNEQFF.